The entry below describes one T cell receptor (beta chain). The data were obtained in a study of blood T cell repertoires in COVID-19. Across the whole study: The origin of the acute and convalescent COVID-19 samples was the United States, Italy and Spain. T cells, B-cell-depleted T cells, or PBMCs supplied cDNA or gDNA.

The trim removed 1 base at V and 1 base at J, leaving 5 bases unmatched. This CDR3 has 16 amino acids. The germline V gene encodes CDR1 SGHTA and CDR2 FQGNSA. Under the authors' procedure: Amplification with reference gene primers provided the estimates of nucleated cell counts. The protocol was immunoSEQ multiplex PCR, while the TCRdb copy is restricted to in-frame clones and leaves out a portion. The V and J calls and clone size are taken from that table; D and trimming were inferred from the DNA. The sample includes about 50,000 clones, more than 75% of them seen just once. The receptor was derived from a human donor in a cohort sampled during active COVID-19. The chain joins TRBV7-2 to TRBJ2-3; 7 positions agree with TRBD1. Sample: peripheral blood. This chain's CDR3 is CASSLEGGRGTDTQYF. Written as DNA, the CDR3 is TGTGCCAGCAGCTTAGAAGGGGGCCGGGGCACAGATACGCAGTATTTT.